The 6 T cell receptor beta chains in this list originate from one sample, sequenced in a study of PD-1 blockade in mismatch repair-deficient tumors. Sequenced by immunoSEQ multiplex PCR; TCRdb stores in-frame clones only, minus some. The sample includes 40,000 to 65,000 clones, about 85% of them seen just once. The sequencing here drew on peripheral blood, taken 20 weeks after starting pembrolizumab. These receptors all stem from an adult with mismatch repair-deficient cancer.

The chain recombines TRBV29-1 with TRBJ1-1, with a weak D call TRBD1 (6 bases). This CDR3 contains 12 residues. Between the trimmed V and J ends, which lost 6 bases and 2 bases, there was a span of 10 bases. The germline CDR1 and CDR2 sequences are SQVTM and ANQGSEA. The DNA of the CDR3 is TGCAGCGTGGGGGGGGCTAACACTGAAGCTTTCTTT. Its protein product is CSVGGANTEAFF.

The chain links TRBV30 to TRBJ1-3, with 7 bases that match TRBD1. The germline CDR1 and CDR2 sequences are GTSNPN and SVGIG (reference sequence). V was pared by 4 bases and J by 2 bases, with 11 bases of the junction left unmatched. The CDR3 loop spans 16 amino acids. CDR3 region: CAWTATTGLAGNTIYF. CDR3 DNA: TGTGCCTGGACCGCCACGACAGGGCTTGCTGGAAACACCATATATTTT.

The CDR3 DNA reads TGCGCCAGCAGCCAAGGGAAGAATGAGCAGTTCTTC. Amino acids: CASSQGKNEQFF. The chain has TRBV4-1 and TRBJ2-1; D is undetermined. V lost 1 base to trimming and J lost 7 bases, with 5 bases between them. CDR3 length equals 12 residues. CDR1 is MGHRA and CDR2 is YSYEKL in the germline V gene.

This chain links TRBV7-9 with TRBJ2-2; TRBD2 agrees at 11 bases. CDR3 size: 14 residues. Losses at the gene ends were 10 bases for V and 4 bases for J; bases not matched to a gene: 5. Germline loops: CDR1 SEHNR, CDR2 FQNEAQ (reference sequence). The CDR3 coding sequence is TGTGCCACCTCTAGCGGGAGGACCACCGGGGAGCTGTTTTTT. It yields the protein CATSSGRTTGELFF.

The chain uses TRBV4-1 and TRBJ1-1; TRBD1 might be the D (5 bases). V was shortened by 3 bases and J by 1 base, with 9 bases between the two germline ends. Germline V gene sequence: CDR1 MGHRA, CDR2 YSYEKL. The length of the CDR3 is 14 residues. CDR3 loop: CASSHNTGNTEAFF. The CDR3, as DNA: TGCGCCAGCAGCCACAACACAGGGAACACTGAAGCTTTCTTT.

This rearrangement joins TRBV5-4 to TRBJ2-7, with TRBD2 identical over 12 bases. Germline trimming cut 0 bases from V and 3 bases from J; bases unmatched to any gene: 1. The CDR3 has 15 amino acids. Germline-derived CDR1 and CDR2 are SGHNT and YYREEE (reference sequence). The CDR3 reads CASSLGLAGVYEQYF. The DNA for the CDR3 is TGTGCCAGCAGCTTGGGACTAGCGGGAGTCTACGAGCAGTACTTC.